Below are 25 T cell receptor beta chains sequenced from a single sample in a study of blood T cells in healthy people across ages. Primed by a sample-barcoded 5' primer and a J-beta primer mix, a second PCR proceeded for about 7 to 11 cycles. TCRdb reprocessed the 5' RACE reads with MiXCR, giving one entry per CDR3 protein. The table records 700,000 to 850,000 distinct CDR3 sequences, 35% to 40% of them present only once. Sequenced: blood. These receptors were taken from a man aged 18 to 29 in good health.

This sequence joins TRBV2 and TRBJ2-3, with D uncertain. V was trimmed by 4 bases and J by 4 bases, leaving 12 bases between them. CDR3 length equals 14 residues. Germline V gene lookup returns CDR1 SNHLY and CDR2 FYNNEI. The CDR3 DNA reads as TGTGCCAGCAGTGGGAGCCGGCGCGCAGATACGCAGTATTTT. As protein: CASSGSRRADTQYF.

This chain uses TRBV4-2 with TRBJ2-1, with a weak D call TRBD1 (6 bases). Per germline, CDR1 LGHNA and CDR2 YNFKEQ. V lost 0 bases, J lost 13 bases, and 19 bases lay in between. This CDR3 has 15 amino acids. CDR3: CASSQDIHREETQFF. The CDR3 DNA is TGTGCCAGCAGCCAAGATATTCACAGGGAAGAGACCCAGTTCTTC.

This clonotype occurred a few times. The chain couples TRBV4-2 to TRBJ2-7; 9 positions match TRBD1. This CDR3 comprises 15 residues. Germline values: CDR1 LGHNA, CDR2 YNFKEQ. Unmatched junction bases numbered 8, after V lost 4 bases and J lost 4 bases. The CDR3 DNA reads TGTGCCAGCAGCCTCACCGGGACAGGGAAGTACGAGCAGTACTTC. Amino acids: CASSLTGTGKYEQYF.

The chain carries TRBV4-3 and TRBJ1-6; 9 bases align to TRBD1. This CDR3 region has 18 residues. V lost 0 bases to trimming and J lost 9 bases; unmatched junction nucleotides: 12. Germline V lookup: CDR1 LGHNA, CDR2 YSLEER. The CDR3, as DNA: TGCGCCAGCAGCCAAGACTTTTTCCGGGACAGGGTACGTTCACCCCTCCACTTT. It yields the protein CASSQDFFRDRVRSPLHF.

The chain links TRBV9 to TRBJ1-2; no definite D call. Germline loops: CDR1 SGDLS, CDR2 YYNGEE. V lost 0 bases and J 4 bases, leaving 10 bases between the germline ends. The CDR3 has 14 amino acids. The CDR3 spells CASSVEPDSYGYTF. The CDR3 DNA sequence: TGTGCCAGCAGCGTAGAACCAGACTCCTATGGCTACACCTTC.

The chain has TRBV12-3 or TRBV12-4 and TRBJ1-1; D unresolved. V lost 3 bases and J lost 7, with 9 bases in between. The CDR3 totals 12 residues. CDR3: CASSLWVSEAFF. CDR3 in DNA: TGTGCCAGCAGTTTGTGGGTTAGTGAAGCTTTCTTT.

The chain links TRBV12-3 or TRBV12-4 to TRBJ2-2; 10 bases agree with TRBD2. V was clipped by 6 bases and J by 4 bases; unmatched bases: 8. The CDR3 consists of 16 residues. The CDR3 is CASSPIAGGPTGELFF. As DNA, the CDR3 is TGTGCCAGCAGCCCCATAGCGGGGGGACCCACCGGGGAGCTGTTTTTT.

With regard to this clonotype: The germline gene is not matched at one end of the junction; a read error may be the cause. The rearrangement joins TRBV6-6 to TRBJ2-5; maybe TRBD2 (5 bases). This CDR3 is built from 13 residues. Looked up from germline, CDR1 is MNHNY and CDR2 is SVGAGI (reference sequence). CDR3 in DNA: TGTGCTAGCAGTGGAGGCCTAGGGGAGACCCAGTACTTC. As protein: CASSGGLGETQYF.

The chain carries TRBV29-1 and TRBJ2-2, with TRBD2 as a possible D gene (5 bases). CDR3 size: 13 residues. CDR1 and CDR2 (germline): SQVTM, ANQGSEA. The V gene lost 0 bases and the J gene lost 6 bases, with 8 bases spanning the gap. This CDR3 reads CSVEDASPGELFF. The CDR3 region has the DNA TGCAGCGTTGAAGATGCTAGCCCCGGGGAGCTGTTTTTT.

This clonotype was detected a few times. The chain carries TRBV6-6 and TRBJ2-5; D remains ambiguous. The germline gives CDR1 MNHNY, CDR2 SVGAGI (reference sequence). The germline V and J ends were trimmed by 7 bases and 3 bases, with 12 bases remaining between them. The CDR3 sequence is 13 residues long. The CDR3 spells CASTGQVKETQYF. CDR3 DNA: TGTGCCAGCACTGGGCAGGTTAAAGAGACCCAGTACTTC.

The chain links TRBV4-1 to TRBJ2-3; D perhaps matches TRBD2 (7 bases). CDR1 is MGHRA and CDR2 is YSYEKL in the germline V gene. V lost 6 bases and J 2 bases, leaving 24 bases between the germline ends. This CDR3 has 18 amino acids. Here the CDR3 reads CASRLVMGGGDHTDTQYF. The CDR3 DNA is TGCGCCAGCAGGCTGGTGATGGGGGGGGGCGACCACACAGATACGCAGTATTTT.

This sequence joins TRBV20-1 and TRBJ2-1; TRBD2 matches 15 bases. The germline V gene has CDR1 DFQATT and CDR2 SNEGSKA (reference sequence). The trim removed 3 bases at V and 13 bases at J, leaving 22 bases unmatched. CDR3 length: 19 residues. CDR3 amino acids: CSASADPGLAGGWGETQFF. CDR3 nucleotide sequence: TGCAGTGCTAGCGCCGACCCGGGACTAGCGGGGGGTTGGGGAGAGACCCAGTTCTTC.

This chain links TRBV6-4 with TRBJ2-3, with D possibly matching TRBD2 (6 bases). Trimming pared 2 bases from V and 4 bases from J, leaving 10 bases between. The CDR3 extends over 14 amino acids. Germline V gene lookup returns CDR1 MRHNA and CDR2 SNTAGT. The CDR3 loop reads CASSDGGTPDTQYF. The CDR3 nucleotides are TGTGCCAGCAGTGACGGGGGGACCCCAGATACGCAGTATTTT.

The chain combines TRBV6-5 with TRBJ2-5; TRBD2 is a possible D gene (6 bases). Trimming stripped 6 bases from V and 11 bases from J, with 16 bases between. The CDR3 totals 12 residues. Germline V gives CDR1 MNHEY, CDR2 SVGAGI. The CDR3 spells CASSHGGNEQYF. CDR3 coding DNA: TGTGCCAGCAGCCACGGGGGAAATGAGCAGTACTTC.

V and J are TRBV19 and TRBJ2-1; D is unclear. Trimming removed 7 bases at V and 4 bases at J, with 14 bases between. CDR1 and CDR2 from the germline V gene are LNHDA and SQIVND (reference sequence). The CDR3 runs 14 residues. CDR3 DNA sequence: TGTGCCAGTAATACGGGCGATGGTTACAATGAGCAGTTCTTC. Residues: CASNTGDGYNEQFF.

This CDR3 is CASSFLAGGPSEQFF. The CDR3 region has the DNA TGCGCCAGCAGCTTTTTAGCGGGGGGGCCAAGTGAGCAGTTCTTC. The rearrangement uses TRBV5-1 and TRBJ2-1; 11 nucleotides agree with TRBD2. CDR1 is SGHRS, CDR2 YFSETQ, per germline. Unmatched junction bases numbered 7, after V lost 2 bases and J lost 9 bases. CDR3 size: 15 residues. The full variable domain, its missing parts supplied by reference TRBV5-1 and TRBJ2-1, is KAGVTQTPRYLIKTRGQQVTLSCSPISGHRSVSWYQQTPGQGLQFLFEYFSETQRNKGNFPGRFSGRQFSNSRSEMNVSTLELGDSALYLCASSFLAGGPSEQFFGPGTRLTVL.

This clonotype has more than one count but fewer than ten. The chain combines TRBV7-9 with TRBJ1-4; possibly TRBD1 for D (6 bases). Germline V gene lookup returns CDR1 SEHNR and CDR2 FQNEAQ (reference sequence). The CDR3 runs 15 residues. Trimming took off 1 base at V and 6 bases at J, with 12 bases between the two ends. DNA for the CDR3: TGTGCCAGCAGCTTAGAGGCAGGGGATGATGAAAAACTGTTTTTT. Its translation: CASSLEAGDDEKLFF.

Only a few counts were recorded for this clonotype. The genes are TRBV5-1 and TRBJ2-2; a weak D match, TRBD1 (6 bases). The CDR3 has 16 residues. The germline CDR1 and CDR2 sequences are SGHRS and YFSETQ. V lost 2 bases and J 5 bases, leaving 16 bases between the germline ends. Here the CDR3 reads CASSFAPGERTGELFF. CDR3 in DNA: TGCGCCAGCAGCTTTGCCCCAGGGGAGAGAACCGGGGAGCTGTTTTTT.

The sample holds a few counts of this clonotype. The V gene is TRBV9, the J gene TRBJ1-2; possible D gene TRBD1, 6 bases. V was pared by 0 bases and J by 6 bases, with 15 bases between. Germline CDR1 and CDR2: SGDLS and YYNGEE. The CDR3 covers 15 residues. CDR3 protein: CASSVGGRGVDGYTF. In nucleotides, the CDR3 is TGTGCCAGCAGCGTAGGGGGGAGGGGGGTTGATGGCTACACCTTC.

The rearrangement links TRBV7-3 to TRBJ1-1; D is undetermined. Germline V gene sequence: CDR1 SGHTA, CDR2 FQGTGA. The CDR3 sequence is 12 residues long. V was shortened by 5 bases and J by 10 bases, with 14 bases between the two germline ends. CDR3 DNA: TGTGCCAGCAGCCCGGGAAAAATCGGAGCTTTCTTT. This encodes CASSPGKIGAFF.

This clonotype was counted a single time. The rearrangement joins TRBV20-1 to TRBJ2-2; D is ambiguous. Germline-derived CDR1 and CDR2 are DFQATT and SNEGSKA (reference sequence). Trimming stripped 6 bases from V and 1 base from J, with 12 bases between. CDR3 length equals 14 residues. The CDR3 nucleotides are TGCAGTGCCCCCTCAAACTTGAACACCGGGGAGCTGTTTTTT. It specifies CSAPSNLNTGELFF.

In its sample, this clonotype was seen a few times. This chain connects TRBV6-6 to TRBJ1-1; possibly TRBD1 for D (5 bases). Trimming removed 5 bases at V and 4 bases at J, with 11 bases between. The CDR3 has 13 amino acids. Per the germline V gene, CDR1 is MNHNY and CDR2 is SVGAGI (reference sequence). The CDR3 protein is CASSDGARTEAFF. The CDR3 DNA is TGTGCCAGCAGTGACGGGGCGCGCACTGAAGCTTTCTTT.

This clonotype was found many times. V usage is TRBV6-1 and J usage is TRBJ1-1; D not certain. Deletions cut 7 bases from V and 1 base from J, with 7 bases between. CDR1 and CDR2 from the germline V gene are MNHNS and SASEGT. CDR3 size: 12 residues. The CDR3 bases are TGTGCCAGCATACGGGGGAACACTGAAGCTTTCTTT. This sequence encodes CASIRGNTEAFF.

CDR3 nucleotide sequence: TGCAGTGCTAGAGTTACGGGTTTAGCCGAGCAGTACTTC. This encodes CSARVTGLAEQYF. The chain carries TRBV20-1 and TRBJ2-7, with D unresolved. The CDR3 contains 13 residues. Deletions cut 1 base from V and 6 bases from J, with 13 bases between. Per germline, CDR1 DFQATT and CDR2 SNEGSKA (reference sequence).

The V and J genes are TRBV6-1 and TRBJ2-1, with 13 nucleotides matching TRBD2. The V gene end was trimmed by 2 bases and the J gene end by 5 bases; junction bases not matched to a gene: 3. This CDR3 has 16 residues. Germline-derived CDR1 and CDR2 are MNHNS and SASEGT. CDR3 sequence reads: CASSEPGLAGDNEQFF. The CDR3 nucleotides read TGTGCCAGCAGTGAACCCGGACTAGCGGGAGACAATGAGCAGTTCTTC.